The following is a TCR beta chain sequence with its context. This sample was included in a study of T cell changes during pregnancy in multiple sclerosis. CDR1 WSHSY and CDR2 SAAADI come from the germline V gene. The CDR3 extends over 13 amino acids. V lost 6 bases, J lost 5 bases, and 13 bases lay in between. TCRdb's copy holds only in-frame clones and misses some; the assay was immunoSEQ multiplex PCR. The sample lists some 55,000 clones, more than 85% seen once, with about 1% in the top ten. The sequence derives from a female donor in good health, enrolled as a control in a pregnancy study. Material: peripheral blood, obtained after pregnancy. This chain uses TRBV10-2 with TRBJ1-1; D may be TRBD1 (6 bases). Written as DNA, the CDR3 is TGCGCCAGCAGGGGGGCAGACCAGACTGAAGCTTTCTTT. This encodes CASRGADQTEAFF.